This is a list of T cell receptor beta chains from one sample in a study of blood T cells in healthy people across ages. TCRdb ran MiXCR on the 5' RACE reads and lists one entry per CDR3 protein. This sample has about 1.8 million distinct CDR3 sequences, with roughly 50% found just once. The sequencing input was blood. All receptors come from a woman between 40 and 55 years old in good health. Both conserved end residues are part of each CDR3. The D gene is left open where the match is weak. Clone size, where shown, is once, few, many, or a class for clones that have expanded.

clone size: few
D gene: TRBD2
J gene: TRBJ2-1
CDR3 length: 15
V gene: TRBV7-8
CDR3 protein: CATLHPGGPYNEQFF
CDR3 DNA: TGTGCCACGCTGCACCCGGGGGGGCCCTACAATGAGCAGTTCTTC

clone size: few
D gene: NA
J gene: TRBJ1-2
CDR3 length: 13
V gene: TRBV28
CDR3 protein: CASTTGGRSGYTF
CDR3 DNA: TGTGCCAGCACTACCGGGGGGCGGAGTGGCTACACCTTC

clone size: NA
D gene: NA
J gene: TRBJ2-1
CDR3 length: 14
V gene: TRBV28
CDR3 protein: CASSPTILGNEQFF
CDR3 DNA: TGTGCCAGCAGTCCCACAATCCTCGGCAATGAGCAGTTCTTC

clone size: once
D gene: NA
J gene: TRBJ1-1
CDR3 length: 14
V gene: TRBV4-1
CDR3 protein: CASSQTPGGTEAFF
CDR3 DNA: TGCGCCAGCAGCCAGACCCCCGGGGGCACTGAAGCTTTCTTT

clone size: NA
D gene: NA
J gene: TRBJ2-1
CDR3 length: 15
V gene: TRBV11-2
CDR3 protein: CASSLDQGTYNEQFF
CDR3 DNA: TGTGCCAGCAGCTTAGACCAGGGGACCTACAATGAGCAGTTCTTC

clone size: NA
D gene: NA
J gene: TRBJ2-1
CDR3 length: 15
V gene: TRBV5-1
CDR3 protein: CASSLGHLDYNEQFF
CDR3 DNA: TGCGCCAGCAGCTTGGGCCACTTAGATTACAATGAGCAGTTCTTC

clone size: few
D gene: NA
J gene: TRBJ2-7
CDR3 length: 11
V gene: TRBV29-1
CDR3 protein: CSVEGYYEQYF
CDR3 DNA: TGCAGCGTTGAGGGCTACTACGAGCAGTACTTC

clone size: NA
D gene: NA
J gene: TRBJ2-1
CDR3 length: 12
V gene: TRBV29-1
CDR3 protein: CSVEFVGNEQFF
CDR3 DNA: TGCAGCGTTGAATTCGTCGGCAATGAGCAGTTCTTC

clone size: NA
D gene: NA
J gene: TRBJ1-5
CDR3 length: 12
V gene: TRBV29-1
CDR3 protein: CSVGTSDQPQHF
CDR3 DNA: TGCAGCGTGGGGACATCGGATCAGCCCCAGCATTTT

clone size: NA
D gene: NA
J gene: TRBJ2-1
CDR3 length: 13
V gene: TRBV20-1
CDR3 protein: CSAKRQGYNEQFF
CDR3 DNA: TGCAGTGCTAAAAGACAAGGCTACAATGAGCAGTTCTTC

clone size: few
D gene: NA
J gene: TRBJ2-4
CDR3 length: 14
V gene: TRBV28
CDR3 protein: CASSSSVAKNIQYF
CDR3 DNA: TGTGCCAGCAGCTCCTCGGTAGCCAAAAACATTCAGTACTTC

clone size: NA
D gene: NA
J gene: TRBJ1-5
CDR3 length: 14
V gene: TRBV20-1
CDR3 protein: CSAPGVRRNQPQHF
CDR3 DNA: TGCAGTGCTCCAGGGGTTCGGCGCAATCAGCCCCAGCATTTT

clone size: NA
D gene: TRBD1
J gene: TRBJ1-4
CDR3 length: 15
V gene: TRBV12-3/TRBV12-4
CDR3 protein: CASSPRTGVEEKLFF
CDR3 DNA: TGTGCCAGCAGTCCCCGGACAGGGGTAGAGGAAAAACTGTTTTTT

clone size: NA
D gene: TRBD1
J gene: TRBJ1-2
CDR3 length: 17
V gene: TRBV4-2
CDR3 protein: CASSQDLGRGTVVGYTF
CDR3 DNA: TGTGCCAGCAGCCAAGATTTAGGCAGAGGGACAGTCGTAGGCTACACCTTC

clone size: NA
D gene: NA
J gene: TRBJ2-2
CDR3 length: 17
V gene: TRBV28
CDR3 protein: CASSSPSGHLNTGELFF
CDR3 DNA: TGTGCCAGCAGTTCTCCTTCGGGACATTTGAACACCGGGGAGCTGTTTTTT

clone size: NA
D gene: NA
J gene: TRBJ1-6
CDR3 length: 16
V gene: TRBV4-2
CDR3 protein: CASSQGGAQGNSPLHF
CDR3 DNA: TGTGCCAGCAGCCAAGGAGGTGCCCAGGGGAATTCACCCCTCCACTTT